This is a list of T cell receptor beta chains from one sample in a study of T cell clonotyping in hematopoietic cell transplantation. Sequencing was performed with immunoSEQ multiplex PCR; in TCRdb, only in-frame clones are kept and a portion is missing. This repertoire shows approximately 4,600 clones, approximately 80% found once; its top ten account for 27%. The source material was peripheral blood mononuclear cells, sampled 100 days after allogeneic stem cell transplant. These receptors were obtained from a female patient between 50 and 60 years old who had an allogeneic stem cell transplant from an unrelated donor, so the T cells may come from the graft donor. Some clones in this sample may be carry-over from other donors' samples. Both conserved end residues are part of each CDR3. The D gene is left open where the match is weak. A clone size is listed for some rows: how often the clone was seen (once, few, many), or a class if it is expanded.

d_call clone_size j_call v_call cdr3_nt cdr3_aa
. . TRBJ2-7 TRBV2 TGTGCCAGCAGTGAGGTGGCCACGCTTGAGCAGTACTTC CASSEVATLEQYF
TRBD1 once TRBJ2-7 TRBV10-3 TGTGCCATCAAGGGAGACAGGGACGAGCAGTACTTC CAIKGDRDEQYF
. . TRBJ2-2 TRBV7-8 TGTGCCAGCAGCTTAAGGGGGGGGGCGTACACCGGGGAGCTGTTTTTT CASSLRGGAYTGELFF
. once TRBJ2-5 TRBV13 TGTGCCAGCAGCCCCGGGGGCGTAAGTAAAGAGACCCAGTACTTC CASSPGGVSKETQYF
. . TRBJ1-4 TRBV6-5 TGTGCCAGCGGCAGGGGAAGGGCGAATGAAAAACTGTTTTTT CASGRGRANEKLFF
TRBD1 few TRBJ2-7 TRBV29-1 TGCAGCGTTGGGGACAGCGGACAGCAGTACTTC CSVGDSGQQYF
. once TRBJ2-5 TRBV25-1 TGTGCCAGCAGTGAACTCAGGGTGGAGGGAGAGACCCAGTACTTC CASSELRVEGETQYF
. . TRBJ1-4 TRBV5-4 TGTGCCAGCAGCCTACTTGAGGCGGATAATGAAAAACTGTTTTTT CASSLLEADNEKLFF
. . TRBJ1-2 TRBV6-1 TGTGCCAGCAGTGACGTGGATAGGGCCGCTAACTATGGCTACACCTTC CASSDVDRAANYGYTF
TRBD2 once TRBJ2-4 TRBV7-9 TGTGCCAGCAGCTTAGACGTTAGCGGGGGGGCAGGATCCAAAAACATTCAGTACTTC CASSLDVSGGAGSKNIQYF
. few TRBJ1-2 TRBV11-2 TGTGCCAGCAGCTCACGGGGGGACTATGGCTACACCTTC CASSSRGDYGYTF
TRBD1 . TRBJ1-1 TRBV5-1 TGCGCCAGTCAAACCGGGACAGCGAACACTGAAGCTTTCTTT CASQTGTANTEAFF
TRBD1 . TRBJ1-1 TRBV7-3 TGTGCCAGCAGCCCCAGACAGGGGAACACTGAAGCTTTCTTT CASSPRQGNTEAFF
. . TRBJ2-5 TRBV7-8 TGTGCCAGCAGCGCCGCCGAGGCCCAGTACTTC CASSAAEAQYF
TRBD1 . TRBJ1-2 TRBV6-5 TGTGCCAGCAGTGCGACGGGACAGGTATATGGCTACACCTTC CASSATGQVYGYTF
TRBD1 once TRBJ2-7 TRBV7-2 TGTGCCAGCAGTTCGGGACAGGGCGGAATCTACGAGCAGTACTTC CASSSGQGGIYEQYF
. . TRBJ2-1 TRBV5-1 TGCGCCAGCAGCTTGGCAGGGACTCCAAATGAGCAGTTCTTC CASSLAGTPNEQFF
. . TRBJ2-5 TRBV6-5 TGTGCCAGCAGTTCGGGTTGGGGGTACCAAGAGACCCAGTACTTC CASSSGWGYQETQYF
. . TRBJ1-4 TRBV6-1 TGTGCCAGCAGTGAAGCCCAGGGGACCGCAACTAATGAAAAACTGTTTTTT CASSEAQGTATNEKLFF
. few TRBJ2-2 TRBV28 TGTGCCAGCAGAAAACTCCCTTTACGGTCGAACACCGGGGAGCTGTTTTTT CASRKLPLRSNTGELFF
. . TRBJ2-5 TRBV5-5 TGTGCCACCCGGGCGGGCGGGGCCCCAATGGGCCAGTACTTC CATRAGGAPMGQYF
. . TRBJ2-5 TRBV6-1 TGTGCCAGCAGTGAGAACCCGGGTAGTCAAGAGACCCAGTACTTC CASSENPGSQETQYF
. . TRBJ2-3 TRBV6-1 TGTGCCAGCAGAGAAACTTACGGCGGACGGGGCACAGATACGCAGTATTTT CASRETYGGRGTDTQYF
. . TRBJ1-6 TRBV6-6 TGTGCCAGCAGTTACGACTCCTATAATTCACCCCTCCACTTT CASSYDSYNSPLHF
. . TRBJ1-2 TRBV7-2 TGTGCCAGCACCCGCTGGGAGGGGGACCGTGGCTACACCTTC CASTRWEGDRGYTF
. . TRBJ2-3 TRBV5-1 TGCGCCAGCAGCCGGGACTCCAGCACAGATACGCAGTATTTT CASSRDSSTDTQYF
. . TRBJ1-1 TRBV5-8 TGTGCCAGCAGGACCCGCGTCATGAACACTGAAGCTTTCTTT CASRTRVMNTEAFF
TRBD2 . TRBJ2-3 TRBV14 TGTGCCAGCAGCCTACTAGCGACTAGCACAGATACGCAGTATTTT CASSLLATSTDTQYF
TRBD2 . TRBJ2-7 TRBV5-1 TGCGCCAGCAGCCCAAATAGCGGGGGGGCCGGCTCCTACGAGCAGTACTTC CASSPNSGGAGSYEQYF
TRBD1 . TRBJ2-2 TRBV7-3 TGTGCCAGCAGCTTAAGAGGGGGCCAGGGACCGCCCGGCACCGGGGAGCTGTTTTTT CASSLRGGQGPPGTGELFF
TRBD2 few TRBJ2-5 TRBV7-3 TGTGCCAGCAGCCCCCGCGGGGGGACGGAGACCCAGTACTTC CASSPRGGTETQYF
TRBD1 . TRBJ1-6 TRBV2 TGTGCCAGCAGGCCGGGACAGGGGGCAAATAATTCACCCCTCCACTTT CASRPGQGANNSPLHF
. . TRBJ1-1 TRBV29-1 TGCAGCGTTGTATACAGGTCCTCTAAACGGACTGAAGCTTTCTTT CSVVYRSSKRTEAFF
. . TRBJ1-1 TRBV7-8 TGTGCCAGCAGCTTAGTGGCAGGGCTTGGAATGAACACTGAAGCTTTCTTT CASSLVAGLGMNTEAFF
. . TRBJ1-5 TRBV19 TGTGCCAGTAGTACCTGGGACGCACAGCCCCAGCATTTT CASSTWDAQPQHF
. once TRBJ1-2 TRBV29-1 TGCAGCGTAGAGAGCGATAACTATGGCTACACCTTC CSVESDNYGYTF
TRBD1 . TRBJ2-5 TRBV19 TGTGCCAGTAGTGTACAGGGGGCAGAGACCCAGTACTTC CASSVQGAETQYF
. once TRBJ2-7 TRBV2 TGTGCCAGCAGTGTGTGGAGGGAGGACGAGCAGTACTTC CASSVWREDEQYF
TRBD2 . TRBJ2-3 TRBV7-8 TGTGCCAGCTGCCGGGGGGGGGTCACAGATACGCAGTATTTT CASCRGGVTDTQYF
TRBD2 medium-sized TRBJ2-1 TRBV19 TGTGCCAGTAGTATGACTAGCGGGAGCTACAATGAGCAGTTCTTC CASSMTSGSYNEQFF